What follows describes a single TCR beta chain. The antigen remains undetermined. The sample belongs to a study of PD-1 blockade in classical Hodgkin lymphoma. Study-wide points: Whereas CD4+ TCR diversity had risen significantly by C4D1, CD8+ TCR diversity had not. Relapsed/refractory patients reportedly had the lowest baseline TCR diversity, below newly diagnosed patients, who were below healthy donors. Complete responders started with a diversity level that resembled newly diagnosed patients at baseline.

Looked up from germline, CDR1 is MNHEY and CDR2 is SMNVEV (reference sequence). Trimming took off 5 bases at V and 5 bases at J, with 11 bases between the two ends. The CDR3 totals 13 residues. Time point denoted: cycle 4 day 1 (C4D1), after 6 weeks of nivolumab. Exposure to brentuximab vedotin varied, and each patient had relapsed following autologous stem cell transplantation. Responses achieved at best were complete response, partial response or progressive disease. Here immunoSEQ multiplex PCR was the method, and the copy in TCRdb shows in-frame clones only, minus some. The sample shows about 61,000 clones, roughly 85% of them seen only once.

This sequence originates from a human donor with classical Hodgkin lymphoma. The source was peripheral blood mononuclear cells (PBMCs), collected before the fourth cycle of nivolumab. The V gene is TRBV27, the J gene TRBJ2-3; D is possibly TRBD1 or TRBD2 (7 bases each). CDR3: CASSPGGEDTQYF. The CDR3, as DNA: TGTGCCAGCAGTCCAGGGGGGGAAGATACGCAGTATTTT.